Shown below are 20 T cell receptor beta chains from a single sample sequenced in a study of blood T cell repertoires in COVID-19. Sequencing was performed with immunoSEQ multiplex PCR; in TCRdb, only in-frame clones are kept and a portion is missing. This table has 45,000 to 55,000 clones, roughly nine tenths appearing once. Specimen: peripheral blood. The receptors come from an elderly woman with acute or convalescent COVID-19.

The J gene is TRBJ1-5, the V gene TRBV19, with D hard to call. Trimming stripped 6 bases from V and 7 bases from J, with 10 bases between. The CDR3 is 12 amino acids. Germline-derived CDR1 and CDR2 are LNHDA and SQIVND (reference sequence). The CDR3 sequence: CASSSGGQPQHF. The DNA of the CDR3 is TGTGCCAGTAGCTCAGGTGGCCAGCCCCAGCATTTT.

This clone was seen a single time. The genes are TRBV29-1 and TRBJ2-7, with 7 bases lining up with TRBD1. The J segment lost 0 bases and the V segment lost 7 bases, leaving 9 bases of the junction unmatched. The CDR3 loop spans 14 amino acids. The germline CDR1 and CDR2 sequences are SQVTM and ANQGSEA. CDR3 sequence reads: CSAEGASGSYEQYF. The DNA of the CDR3 is TGCAGCGCCGAGGGGGCTTCGGGCTCCTACGAGCAGTACTTC.

The chain combines TRBV18 with TRBJ2-7, with a weak D call TRBD1 (5 bases). The CDR3 is 15 amino acids. V was pared by 3 bases and J by 0 bases, with 12 bases between. CDR1 and CDR2 from the germline V gene are KGHSH and LQKENI. The CDR3 nucleotides are TGTGCCAGCTCACCTTCGCGACAGTCCTCCTACGAGCAGTACTTC. Its translation: CASSPSRQSSYEQYF.

This chain joins TRBV7-8 and TRBJ1-5, with D unclear. Germline V gene data show CDR1 as SGHVS and CDR2 as FQNEAQ. CDR3 size: 14 residues. V was shortened by 2 bases and J by 2 bases, with 7 bases between the two germline ends. The CDR3 region is CASSLSQGNQPQHF. The CDR3, as DNA: TGTGCCAGCAGCTTATCGCAGGGCAATCAGCCCCAGCATTTT.

This rearrangement joins TRBV13 to TRBJ2-3, with 10 bases lining up with TRBD1. The CDR3 covers 18 residues. The V gene's germline CDR1 is PRHDT and CDR2 FYEKMQ (reference sequence). V lost 4 bases and J lost 5; bases outside the gene matches: 15. The CDR3 loop reads CASSSHLDRGRSEDTQYF. The CDR3 nucleotides are TGTGCCAGCAGCTCACACCTTGACAGGGGGCGATCTGAAGATACGCAGTATTTT. Complete variable domain (other parts from reference TRBV13 and TRBJ2-3): AAGVIQSPRHLIKEKRETATLKCYPIPRHDTVYWYQQGPGQDPQFLISFYEKMQSDKGSIPDRFSAQQFSDYHSELNMSSLELGDSALYFCASSSHLDRGRSEDTQYFGPGTRLTVL.

This clone has a single count. The chain employs TRBV19 and TRBJ2-1; D gene unclear. This CDR3 region has 13 residues. Between the trimmed V and J ends, which lost 3 bases and 9 bases, there was a span of 12 bases. The germline V gene has CDR1 LNHDA and CDR2 SQIVND (reference sequence). The CDR3 sequence: CASSMGAAVEQFF. The CDR3 region has the DNA TGTGCCAGTAGTATGGGTGCGGCGGTTGAGCAGTTCTTC.

This sequence joins TRBV12-3 or TRBV12-4 and TRBJ2-2; D ambiguous. This CDR3 has 13 residues. Trimming cost V 4 bases and J 0 bases, with 3 bases left between them. In DNA, the CDR3 is TGTGCCAGCAGTTCCTCGAACACCGGGGAGCTGTTTTTT. Protein sequence: CASSSSNTGELFF.

V and J are TRBV3-1 (or the pseudogene TRBV3-2) and TRBJ1-1, with D possibly TRBD1 on 5 matching bases. The CDR3 is 15 residues long. Germline V gives CDR1 LGHDT, CDR2 YNNKEL (reference sequence). V lost 0 bases, J lost 4 bases, and 12 bases lay in between. The CDR3 sequence is CASSQEVGAATEAFF. In DNA, the CDR3 is TGTGCCAGCAGCCAAGAGGTAGGGGCAGCCACTGAAGCTTTCTTT.

V usage is TRBV5-1 and J usage is TRBJ1-4; D unresolved. The CDR3 sequence is 13 residues long. The V gene lost 3 bases and the J gene lost 8 bases, with 11 bases spanning the gap. Germline CDR1 SGHRS, CDR2 YFSETQ. This chain's CDR3 is CASSSFPGEKLFF. The CDR3 DNA reads as TGCGCCAGCAGCTCATTCCCCGGGGAAAAACTGTTTTTT.

The chain carries TRBV2 and TRBJ2-3, with 8 positions matching TRBD2. Per germline, CDR1 SNHLY and CDR2 FYNNEI. There are 13 residues in the CDR3. V shed 8 bases and J 3 bases; nucleotides not matched to a gene: 4. CDR3 DNA sequence: TGTGCCAGCCGGGAGGGGGTAACAGATACGCAGTATTTT. The encoded protein is CASREGVTDTQYF.

CDR3 nucleotides: TGTGCCAGCAGCTCCCTAGCGGGGAGTTCAGATACGCAGTATTTT. As protein: CASSSLAGSSDTQYF. The chain carries TRBV7-6 and TRBJ2-3; TRBD2 matches at 9 bases. Germline V lookup: CDR1 SGHVS, CDR2 FNYEAQ. With V trimmed by 4 bases and J by 4 bases, 6 bases remained unmatched. CDR3 length equals 15 residues.

The chain joins TRBV3-1 (or the pseudogene TRBV3-2) to TRBJ2-7; D gene ambiguous. V lost 1 base and J 0 bases, leaving 7 bases between the germline ends. CDR3 length equals 14 residues. CDR1 LGHDT and CDR2 YNNKEL come from the germline V gene (reference sequence). This CDR3 reads CASSQAPYSYEQYF. The CDR3 coding sequence is TGTGCCAGCAGCCAAGCGCCCTACTCCTACGAGCAGTACTTC.

The chain couples TRBV11-3 to TRBJ2-1; 12 nucleotides match TRBD2. Per germline, CDR1 SGHNT and CDR2 YENEEA. The junction had 7 bases not matched to a gene; V was cut back by 2 bases and J by 8 bases. This CDR3 region has 16 residues. The DNA for the CDR3 is TGTGCCAGCAGCTTACGTGGGCTAGCGGGGGGGCATGAGCAGTTCTTC. Protein product: CASSLRGLAGGHEQFF. The full variable domain, its missing parts supplied by reference TRBV11-3 and TRBJ2-1, is EAGVVQSPRYKIIEKKQPVAFWCNPISGHNTLYWYLQNLGQGPELLIRYENEEAVDDSQLPKDRFSAERLKGVDSTLKIQPAELGDSAVYLCASSLRGLAGGHEQFFGPGTRLTVL.

V gene TRBV27 combines with J gene TRBJ2-5; 9 nucleotides align to TRBD1. CDR1 and CDR2 (germline): MNHEY, SMNVEV (reference sequence). The CDR3 extends over 15 amino acids. V trimming: 4 bases; J trimming: 5 bases; junction bases outside the gene matches: 8. CDR3 nucleotide sequence: TGTGCCAGCAGTTCCCGGACAGGGGACTTGGAGACCCAGTACTTC. Its translation: CASSSRTGDLETQYF.

This clone came up once. The V and J genes are TRBV7-9 and TRBJ2-1; 13 positions match TRBD2. V lost 4 bases and J lost 5; bases outside the gene matches: 2. Germline CDR1 and CDR2: SEHNR and FQNEAQ (reference sequence). This CDR3 region has 15 residues. CDR3 nucleotides: TGTGCCAGCAGCTCTGGACTAGCGGGGGACAATGAGCAGTTCTTC. As protein: CASSSGLAGDNEQFF.

There are a few counts of this clone. The rearrangement uses TRBV2 and TRBJ1-3; possible D gene TRBD1, 6 bases. The CDR3 loop spans 16 amino acids. V was trimmed by 6 bases and J by 1 base, leaving 16 bases between them. Germline V gene lookup returns CDR1 SNHLY and CDR2 FYNNEI. CDR3 coding DNA: TGTGCCAGCAGATCAATACTTACAGGGTCTGGAAACACCATATATTTT. This sequence encodes CASRSILTGSGNTIYF.

The CDR3 loop reads CASTRGHPNTEAFF. The CDR3 DNA follows: TGTGCCAGCACAAGGGGACACCCGAACACTGAAGCTTTCTTT. The chain joins TRBV6-5 to TRBJ1-1; TRBD1 might be the D (6 bases). From germline, CDR1 is MNHEY and CDR2 SVGAGI. The CDR3 totals 14 residues. Trimming cost V 7 bases and J 1 base, with 13 bases left between them.

This rearrangement joins TRBV19 to TRBJ1-2; 7 bases are a match to TRBD1. CDR3 length: 14 residues. Trimming took 3 bases from V and 3 from J; bases not matched to a gene: 4. Germline V gives CDR1 LNHDA, CDR2 SQIVND (reference sequence). CDR3 sequence (DNA): TGTGCCAGTAGTATCACAGGGGAGGACTATGGCTACACCTTC. Translating it yields CASSITGEDYGYTF.

The J gene is TRBJ1-1, the V gene TRBV30; D is ambiguous. Trimming stripped 0 bases from V and 9 bases from J, with 8 bases between. The CDR3 has 11 residues. The germline V gene encodes CDR1 GTSNPN and CDR2 SVGIG (reference sequence). Written as DNA, the CDR3 is TGTGCCTGGAGTGTACGGTCTCAAGCTTTCTTT. Its protein product is CAWSVRSQAFF. The full variable domain, completed using reference TRBV30 and TRBJ1-1, is SQTIHQWPATLVQPVGSPLSLECTVEGTSNPNLYWYRQAAGRGLQLLFYSVGIGQISSEVPQNLSASRPQDRQFILSSKKLLLSDSGFYLCAWSVRSQAFFGQGTRLTVV.

The chain recombines TRBV29-1 with TRBJ1-2; no reliable D call. Trimming took off 8 bases at V and 2 bases at J, with 12 bases between the two ends. This CDR3 contains 12 residues. Germline V CDR1 and CDR2: SQVTM, ANQGSEA. The chain's CDR3 is CSSFEGNYGYTF. The CDR3 nucleotides read TGCAGCTCCTTTGAGGGCAACTATGGCTACACCTTC.